A single sample is the source of the 15 T cell receptor beta chains below, sequenced in a study of control samples from healthy donors and cancer patients (TCRdb year 2020). Library method: the immunoSEQ multiplex PCR assay. Held by TCRdb, this immuneACCESS table contains in-frame sequences only and omits some clones. Under half of the omission traces to an unresolved V gene where checked; the cause of the rest is unknown. The sample records about 96,000 clones, roughly 93% of which are singletons. The top ten clones comprise approximately 7.6% of the sample. The sample comprised blood. These receptors were obtained from a man aged 18 to 35 in good health.

This clone has just one count. The V and J genes are TRBV5-1 and TRBJ2-4; 11 bases align to TRBD1. Losses at the gene ends were 4 bases for V and 1 base for J; bases not matched to a gene: 4. This CDR3 spans 16 amino acids. In germline, CDR1 is SGHRS, CDR2 YFSETQ. The CDR3 sequence: CASSPDRGQAKNIQYF. The CDR3 nucleotides are TGCGCCAGCAGCCCGGACAGGGGGCAGGCCAAAAACATTCAGTACTTC.

The sample holds one count of this clone. The chain is built from TRBV5-8 and TRBJ1-5; the D gene is possibly TRBD1 (6 bases). The CDR3 is 15 residues long. V lost 1 base and J lost 5, with 13 bases in between. The germline gives CDR1 SGHTS, CDR2 YDEGEE. The CDR3 coding sequence is TGTGCCAGCAGCTTGCCAGGACAGCTGTATCAGCCCCAGCATTTT. It encodes CASSLPGQLYQPQHF.

This chain uses TRBV4-3 with TRBJ1-2; D is unclear. The CDR3 totals 14 residues. Germline V gene sequence: CDR1 LGHNA, CDR2 YSLEER. With 0 bases removed from V and 13 bases from J, the gap between germline ends came to 18 bases. The CDR3 loop is CASSQDLIGGSCTF. The CDR3 bases are TGCGCCAGCAGCCAAGATCTCATCGGCGGGTCTTGCACCTTC.

The rearrangement uses TRBV5-6 and TRBJ1-2, with D possibly TRBD1 on 5 matching bases. In germline, CDR1 is SGHDT, CDR2 YYEEEE. This CDR3 has 15 residues. V was shortened by 6 bases and J by 1 base, with 16 bases between the two germline ends. Here the CDR3 reads CASMGRVGVNYGYTF. The CDR3 DNA sequence: TGTGCCAGCATGGGCAGGGTTGGGGTTAACTATGGCTACACCTTC.

The chain uses TRBV7-9 and TRBJ2-3; D is undetermined. Germline V gene data show CDR1 as SEHNR and CDR2 as FQNEAQ (reference sequence). V lost 0 bases to trimming and J lost 0 bases, with 10 bases between them. This CDR3 is 16 amino acids long. The DNA for the CDR3 is TGTGCCAGCAGCTTAGCTGGGAATCCTAGCACAGATACGCAGTATTTT. This encodes CASSLAGNPSTDTQYF.

In the case of this clone: The same CDR3 arises from other DNA sequences in this sample as well. V is TRBV28 and J is TRBJ2-7; TRBD1 matches at 7 bases. Germline-derived CDR1 and CDR2 are MDHEN and SYDVKM. V shed 6 bases, J shed 2 bases, and the junction held 4 bases outside the gene matches. This CDR3 contains 13 residues. The CDR3 DNA reads as TGTGCCAGCAGCTCGACAGGGCCCTACGAGCAGTACTTC. Encoded protein: CASSSTGPYEQYF.

The chain combines TRBV6-1 with TRBJ1-6; perhaps TRBD1 as D (5 bases). This CDR3 has 14 residues. V was trimmed by 3 bases and J by 7 bases, leaving 10 bases between them. CDR1 and CDR2 from the germline V gene are MNHNS and SASEGT. CDR3 in DNA: TGTGCCAGCAGTGATGGGGGGGGGAATTCACCCCTCCACTTT. The encoded protein is CASSDGGGNSPLHF.

The CDR3 reads CAISESNGAGELFF. The CDR3 nucleotides are TGTGCCATCAGTGAGTCGAACGGGGCCGGGGAGCTGTTTTTT. V gene TRBV10-3 combines with J gene TRBJ2-2; possibly TRBD2 for D (5 bases). Per germline, CDR1 ENHRY and CDR2 SYGVKD. The germline V and J ends were trimmed by 0 bases and 6 bases, with 8 bases remaining between them. The CDR3 covers 14 residues.

The CDR3 here is CSAYKDREQFF. As DNA, the CDR3 is TGCAGTGCTTACAAGGACAGGGAGCAGTTCTTC. This rearrangement joins TRBV20-1 to TRBJ2-1; 7 nucleotides line up with TRBD1. There are 11 residues in the CDR3. Germline trimming cut 5 bases from V and 10 bases from J; bases unmatched to any gene: 5. Germline CDR1 and CDR2: DFQATT and SNEGSKA (reference sequence).

The chain joins TRBV19 to TRBJ2-3, with 9 bases matching TRBD2. There are 15 residues in the CDR3. With V trimmed by 5 bases and J by 2 bases, 5 bases remained unmatched. Per germline, CDR1 LNHDA and CDR2 SQIVND (reference sequence). The CDR3 DNA follows: TGTGCCAGTAGTGAGCTAGCGGGGCTCACAGATACGCAGTATTTT. Translation gives CASSELAGLTDTQYF.

The sample holds one count of this clone. A junction boundary mismatches the germline segment, possibly from a read error. This chain joins TRBV7-7 and TRBJ1-2; TRBD1 agrees at 7 bases. CDR3 length: 15 residues. Germline CDR1 and CDR2: SSHAT and FNYEAQ (reference sequence). This chain's CDR3 is CASSPIEGANYGYTF. CDR3 in DNA: TGTGCTAGCAGCCCTATCGAGGGGGCCAACTATGGCTACACCTTC.

The chain is built from TRBV7-9 and TRBJ2-3; D remains ambiguous. CDR3 length equals 12 residues. V lost 1 base, J lost 4 bases, and 3 bases lay in between. Germline CDR1 SEHNR, CDR2 FQNEAQ (reference sequence). In DNA, the CDR3 is TGTGCCAGCAGCTTAGGGGCAGATACGCAGTATTTT. This gives the protein CASSLGADTQYF.

This chain joins TRBV5-6 and TRBJ2-5; TRBD1 matches 10 bases. The germline V gene has CDR1 SGHDT and CDR2 YYEEEE. The CDR3 sequence is 15 residues long. V lost 2 bases, J lost 1 base, and 2 bases stayed unmatched. As DNA, the CDR3 is TGTGCCAGCAGCTTACGGACAGGGGGCCAAGAGACCCAGTACTTC. Protein product: CASSLRTGGQETQYF.

The rearrangement joins TRBV7-2 to TRBJ2-7; D call uncertain. The germline V gene has CDR1 SGHTA and CDR2 FQGNSA. V was pared by 5 bases and J by 1 base, with 3 bases between. CDR3 size: 11 residues. CDR3 coding DNA: TGTGCCAGCAGCCTTTCCTACGAGCAGTACTTC. Its translation: CASSLSYEQYF.

The rearrangement uses TRBV11-1 and TRBJ2-1; no definite D call. This CDR3 comprises 14 residues. Between the trimmed V and J ends, which lost 4 bases and 10 bases, there was a span of 17 bases. CDR1 is SGHAT, CDR2 FQDESV, per germline (reference sequence). The CDR3 here is CASSSIGPNGEQFF. In nucleotides, the CDR3 is TGTGCCAGCAGCTCGATAGGTCCGAACGGGGAGCAGTTCTTC.